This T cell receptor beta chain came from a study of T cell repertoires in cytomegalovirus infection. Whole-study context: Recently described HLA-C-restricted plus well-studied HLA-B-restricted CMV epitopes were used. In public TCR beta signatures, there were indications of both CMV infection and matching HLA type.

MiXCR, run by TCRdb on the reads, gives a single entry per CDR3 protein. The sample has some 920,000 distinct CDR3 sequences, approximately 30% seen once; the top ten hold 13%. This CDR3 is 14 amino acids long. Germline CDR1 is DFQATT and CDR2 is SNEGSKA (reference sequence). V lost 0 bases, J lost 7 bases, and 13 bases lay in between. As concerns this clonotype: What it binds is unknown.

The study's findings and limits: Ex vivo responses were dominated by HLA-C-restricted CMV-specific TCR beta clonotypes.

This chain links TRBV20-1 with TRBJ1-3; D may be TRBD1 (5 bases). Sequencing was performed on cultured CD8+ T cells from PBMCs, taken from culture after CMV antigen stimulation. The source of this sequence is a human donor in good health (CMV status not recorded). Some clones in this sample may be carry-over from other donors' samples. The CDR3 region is CSARDFGDYNTIYF. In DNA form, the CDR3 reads TGCAGTGCTAGAGATTTCGGGGACTACAACACCATATATTTT.